This note documents a single TCR beta chain sequence. Its specific antigen is unknown. No base quality values were provided; no much bigger clone lies one nucleotide off. Ends trimmed: V by 6 bases, J by 11 bases; bases unmatched to a gene: 16. Including the terminal cysteine and phenylalanine, the CDR3 comprises 15 residues. Just the 45-base CDR3 DNA is kept, in frame starting at base 1. CDR1 and CDR2, looked up from the germline V gene, are MNHEY and SVGAGI. Library prep was done by 5' RACE. This sample was sequenced with an Illumina HiSeq 2500. A second roughly 7 to 11 cycle PCR used a sample-barcoded 5' primer and a J-beta primer mix. A template-switch 5' adaptor carrying 12 random nucleotides introduced a unique molecular identifier onto each TCR beta cDNA molecule. Each sample yielded at least 3 million CDR3-containing paired-end reads. All of the RNA was converted into first-strand cDNA using the Mint cDNA synthesis kit, with a TRBC-specific oligonucleotide serving as the primer. Following uracil-DNA glycosylase treatment, all cDNA underwent a first 18-cycle PCR with the universal primers M1SS and BC2_uni_R. The paper's processing steps were these. For normalization, 1 million high-quality reads were randomly selected from each sample, with every read carrying a distinct molecular identifier. Reads with shared molecular identifiers were discarded instead of being binned into consensus sequences. MiTCR, with a Q25 quality threshold and the strictest error-elimination algorithm, was used for CDR3 identification, clonotype clustering and error correction. A nonparametric unseen species model with Euler transformation was used to estimate lower-bound total TCR beta diversity. The public reads were quality trimmed at Q25 with fastp and then assembled into clones with MiXCR by TCRdb, keeping productive beta chains. Rows with one shared CDR3 protein collapse into an entry with the most common genes and DNA. TCRdb's processing, not the authors' own work, is the source of the V and J calls. This sample has 1.5 million to 2 million distinct CDR3 sequences in its table, and approximately 50% of those were observed once. The ten largest clones capture around 2.1% of the sample.

The data stem from a study of blood T cells in healthy people across ages (dated by TCRdb to 2015 to 2017). Broadly, across the study: In model experiments, roughly one uniquely barcoded TCR beta cDNA molecule per two T cells was captured by template switching. Four age groups were formed from the donors: young (average approximately 17 years), middle-aged (approximately 41), aged (62) and long-lived (less than 85). Using deep sequencing normalized with unique cDNA molecular identifiers, the study measured how TCR beta repertoire diversity changes with age. The study analyzed two additional independent replicas of 1 million unique cDNA reads from the same blood draw for two donors, one aged 18 to 30 and one aged 80 or older. To avoid experimental bias, donors of different ages were distributed randomly across sequencing lanes.

General findings and caveats noted by the study authors: Compared with the aged group, the long-lived group had more naive CD4+ T cells, fewer expanded clones and increased TCR diversity, suggesting age selection. Observed TCR beta diversity correlated strongly with the percentage of naive T cells measured by flow cytometry. Because donor CMV infection status was unknown, age-related changes in expanded clonotypes were potentially confounded. Because profiling used bulk unsorted PBMCs, naive and antigen-experienced compartments could not be compared conclusively. As age increased, observed TCR beta diversity per million T cells dropped in a roughly linear way, and a significant reduction was already evident by age around 41. Estimates of total diversity based on one million sequenced T cells were regarded as lower bounds and as underestimates.

The donors were under 40 Caucasian individuals from Russia, aged about 6 to 95 years, who were systemically healthy. Approximately 10 milliliters of peripheral blood were collected from each donor into EDTA-treated Vacutainer tubes. Ficoll-Paque density-gradient centrifugation was used to isolate PBMCs, with at least 7 million obtained per sample. Total RNA was extracted from PBMCs with Trizol reagent, with at least 6 micrograms obtained per sample. For every donor, an aliquot of PBMCs went through flow cytometry to measure the percentages of naive CD45RAhigh/CD27high T cells. The TCR comes from a woman aged 40 to 50 in good health. The sequence is built from TRBV6-5 and TRBJ2-5, and TRBD1 aligns with 9 junction nucleotides. Sequenced sample: blood. The CDR3 sequence is CASRGRDRVFDEQYF. In nucleotides, the sequence is TGTGCCAGCAGGGGCAGGGACAGGGTATTTGATGAGCAGTACTTC.